One sample yielded the 21 T cell receptor beta chains listed below, sequenced in a study of OX40 agonist ivuxolimab in advanced cancers. TCRdb keeps only in-frame clones here, not all; method: immunoSEQ multiplex PCR. The sample contains about 35,000 clones, about 80% of which appear only once. Sample: CD4+ or CD8+ T cells sorted from blood, taken in a trial of the OX40 agonist ivuxolimab. Receptor source: an adult with an advanced solid tumor such as melanoma, head and neck, liver or kidney cancer.

This clone was recorded once. The chain is built from TRBV19 and TRBJ2-7; D remains unclear. Germline CDR1 is LNHDA and CDR2 is SQIVND (reference sequence). V dropped 8 bases and J dropped 2 bases, with 19 bases sitting between them. The CDR3 runs 15 residues. CDR3 in DNA: TGTGCCAGTTCTGGGTGGGATGAAAATACCTACGAGCAGTACTTC. It codes for CASSGWDENTYEQYF.

The chain recombines TRBV27 with TRBJ2-7, with a possible D match to TRBD1 (5 bases). The CDR3 extends over 15 amino acids. From germline, CDR1 is MNHEY and CDR2 SMNVEV (reference sequence). V was pared by 6 bases and J by 0 bases, with 15 bases between. In DNA, the CDR3 is TGTGCCAGCAGCCTAAGCTCAAGGGGCTCCTACGAGCAGTACTTC. It is translated as CASSLSSRGSYEQYF.

In this sample, this clone turned up a few times. The genes are TRBV2 and TRBJ2-5; 10 bases agree with TRBD2. Losses at the gene ends were 5 bases for V and 2 bases for J; bases not matched to a gene: 8. CDR1 SNHLY and CDR2 FYNNEI come from the germline V gene. The CDR3 has 16 residues. The CDR3 spells CASSSLAGSIQETQYF. The CDR3 nucleotides read TGTGCCAGCAGTTCACTAGCGGGGTCTATTCAAGAGACCCAGTACTTC.

This chain links TRBV28 with TRBJ1-2, with TRBD1 matching over 8 bases. Trimming took 6 bases from V and 0 from J; bases not matched to a gene: 6. The CDR3 covers 15 residues. Germline V CDR1 and CDR2: MDHEN, SYDVKM. The CDR3, as DNA: TGTGCCAGCAGACCACAGGGGGAAGCTAACTATGGCTACACCTTC. Encoded protein: CASRPQGEANYGYTF.

The rearrangement joins TRBV27 to TRBJ2-7, with a possible D match to TRBD2 (5 bases). This CDR3 has 15 amino acids. Germline CDR1 is MNHEY and CDR2 is SMNVEV (reference sequence). The V end lost 1 base, the J end lost 1 base, and 11 bases lay between the germline ends. The CDR3 coding sequence is TGTGCCAGCAGTTTATTGGTCCCGGGATCCTACGAGCAGTACTTC. It encodes CASSLLVPGSYEQYF.

V and J are TRBV10-2 and TRBJ2-7; D gene uncertain. The CDR3 consists of 11 residues. Trimming removed 2 bases from V and 5 bases from J, with 4 bases in between. Germline CDR1 and CDR2: WSHSY and SAAADI. CDR3 residues: CASSEANEQYF. CDR3 bases: TGCGCCAGCAGTGAGGCGAACGAGCAGTACTTC.

This clone was counted once. This chain links TRBV30 with TRBJ2-3; the D is unclear. Germline lookup yields CDR1 GTSNPN and CDR2 SVGIG (reference sequence). The CDR3 sequence is 16 residues long. V dropped 0 bases and J dropped 6 bases, with 19 bases sitting between them. In nucleotides, the CDR3 is TGTGCCTGGAGTGTAACGGCCTCAGCGTCGTGGGATACGCAGTATTTT. It codes for CAWSVTASASWDTQYF.

The rearrangement links TRBV2 to TRBJ1-2, with D possibly matching TRBD1 (5 bases). The CDR3 is 13 amino acids. Germline V gene lookup returns CDR1 SNHLY and CDR2 FYNNEI. Between the trimmed V and J ends, which lost 5 bases and 6 bases, there was a span of 13 bases. The CDR3 reads CASSYLGVDGYTF. The CDR3 DNA sequence: TGTGCCAGCAGTTACTTAGGGGTCGATGGCTACACCTTC.

CDR3 DNA sequence: TGTGCCAGCAGCACTTTGGGGGAGCTGTTTTTT. This translates into CASSTLGELFF. The J gene is TRBJ2-2, the V gene TRBV11-2, with D hard to call. Germline CDR1 SGHAT, CDR2 FQNNGV. The CDR3 runs 11 residues. V was cut by 5 bases and J by 8 bases, with 6 bases left in between.

The V call is TRBV6-6, the J call TRBJ2-1; D is undetermined. Germline CDR1 and CDR2: MNHNY and SVGAGI (reference sequence). The germline V and J ends were trimmed by 5 bases and 6 bases, with 8 bases remaining between them. The CDR3 covers 12 residues. The CDR3 protein is CASSHGANEQFF. CDR3 DNA sequence: TGTGCCAGCAGTCATGGAGCCAATGAGCAGTTCTTC.

The gene calls are TRBV7-9 and TRBJ2-5; D call uncertain. Trimming stripped 1 base from V and 3 bases from J, with 6 bases between. This CDR3 comprises 13 residues. Germline CDR1 SEHNR, CDR2 FQNEAQ (reference sequence). DNA of the CDR3: TGTGCCAGCAGCTTAGATAGGGAAGAGACCCAGTACTTC. It translates to CASSLDREETQYF.

The count of this clone is one. The J gene is TRBJ1-2, the V gene TRBV6-1, with D possibly being TRBD1 (5 bases). The germline V and J ends were trimmed by 3 bases and 4 bases, with 9 bases remaining between them. The germline CDR1 and CDR2 sequences are MNHNS and SASEGT. The CDR3 totals 13 residues. The CDR3 region has the DNA TGTGCCAGCAGTGAGGACATAGCCTATGGCTACACCTTC. It codes for CASSEDIAYGYTF.

The chain employs TRBV27 and TRBJ2-7; possible D gene TRBD1, 5 bases. The V and J ends lost 2 bases and 2 bases respectively, with 13 bases between them. The germline V gene encodes CDR1 MNHEY and CDR2 SMNVEV (reference sequence). The CDR3 covers 15 residues. The CDR3 spells CASSLGADGAYEQYF. Here the CDR3 DNA reads TGTGCCAGCAGTTTAGGGGCGGACGGTGCCTACGAGCAGTACTTC.

J is TRBJ1-1 and V is TRBV10-2; no clear D gene. V was pared by 3 bases and J by 0 bases, with 8 bases between. There are 14 residues in the CDR3. Germline lookup yields CDR1 WSHSY and CDR2 SAAADI. CDR3 sequence reads: CASSEVRMNTEAFF. The CDR3 nucleotides read TGCGCCAGCAGTGAAGTCCGCATGAACACTGAAGCTTTCTTT.

The rearrangement joins TRBV7-2 to TRBJ1-2; D perhaps matches TRBD1 (5 bases). In germline, CDR1 is SGHTA, CDR2 FQGNSA. The CDR3 consists of 15 residues. V was cut by 0 bases and J by 4 bases, with 12 bases left in between. As DNA, the CDR3 is TGTGCCAGCAGCTTAGCGCAGGGTGCCTTCTATGGCTACACCTTC. Its protein is CASSLAQGAFYGYTF.

This clone was picked up a small number of times. Written as DNA, the CDR3 is TGTGCCAGCAGCGTAGGATTAAACGAAGCTTTCTTT. Residues: CASSVGLNEAFF. The chain carries TRBV9 and TRBJ1-1; D gene ambiguous. Trimming cost V 0 bases and J 8 bases, with 8 bases left between them. Germline loops: CDR1 SGDLS, CDR2 YYNGEE. This CDR3 has 12 residues. The whole variable domain, filled in from reference TRBV9 and TRBJ1-1, reads DSGVTQTPKHLITATGQRVTLRCSPRSGDLSVYWYQQSLDQGLQFLIQYYNGEERAKGNILERFSAQQFPDLHSELNLSSLELGDSALYFCASSVGLNEAFFGQGTRLTVV.

The CDR3 DNA follows: TGTGCCAGCAGTGCCTTGGACTGGGGGACTGAAGCTTTCTTT. Amino acid sequence: CASSALDWGTEAFF. The chain carries TRBV28 and TRBJ1-1; weak D call: TRBD1 (5 bases). Trimming took 5 bases from V and 5 from J, leaving 15 bases between them. Germline CDR1 and CDR2: MDHEN and SYDVKM. This CDR3 region has 14 residues. Full variable domain (outside the CDR3, taken from reference TRBV28 and TRBJ1-1): DVKVTQSSRYLVKRTGEKVFLECVQDMDHENMFWYRQDPGLGLRLIYFSYDVKMKEKGDIPEGYSVSREKKERFSLILESASTNQTSMYLCASSALDWGTEAFFGQGTRLTVV.

This clone has just one count. This sequence joins TRBV27 and TRBJ2-5; 7 nucleotides match TRBD2. V lost 3 bases, J lost 5 bases, and 12 bases stayed unmatched. The CDR3 is 16 residues long. Germline loops: CDR1 MNHEY, CDR2 SMNVEV (reference sequence). In nucleotides, the CDR3 is TGTGCCAGCAGTTTCACGGCCGGAAGACTAGCTGAGACCCAGTACTTC. This encodes CASSFTAGRLAETQYF.

The chain carries TRBV19 and TRBJ2-1, with 11 bases fitting TRBD2. Germline V lookup: CDR1 LNHDA, CDR2 SQIVND (reference sequence). This CDR3 has 18 residues. V lost 1 base, J lost 4 bases, and 9 bases stayed unmatched. Written as DNA, the CDR3 is TGTGCCAGTAGTATAGGAGGGATAGCGGGAGGGGGTTACAATGAGCAGTTCTTC. Protein: CASSIGGIAGGGYNEQFF.

The rearrangement links TRBV27 to TRBJ2-5, with TRBD1 matching over 9 bases. Judging by the DNA end, TRBJ2-7 fits better; the J call may be wrong. The CDR3 has 19 residues. Germline V gives CDR1 MNHEY, CDR2 SMNVEV (reference sequence). DNA of the CDR3: TGTGCCAGCAGTTTATTTGGGGGAGGCGGGGACAGGGTTTTCTACGAGCAGTACTTC. Its protein is CASSLFGGGGDRVFYEQYF.

V usage is TRBV6-6 and J usage is TRBJ2-7; D is ambiguous. The length of the CDR3 is 12 residues. Germline CDR1 and CDR2: MNHNY and SVGAGI (reference sequence). Trimming shortened V by 2 bases and J by 2 bases, and 4 bases separated the two germline ends. The CDR3 coding sequence is TGTGCCAGCAGTTACAACCCCTACGAGCAGTACTTC. It yields the protein CASSYNPYEQYF.